The next 12 T cell receptor beta chains were all read from a single sample in a study of response to subunit inactivated influenza vaccine. Via MiXCR, TCRdb re-called the RT-PCR reads, giving one row per CDR3 protein. The sample yields approximately 500,000 distinct CDR3 sequences, 12% to 15% seen once. The specimen was PBMCs from blood, collected about 13 days after vaccination. These receptors all stem from a man aged 50-59 years who received an inactivated influenza vaccine.

The chain carries TRBV5-8 and TRBJ2-3; weak D call: TRBD1 (6 bases). This CDR3 comprises 13 residues. The germline V and J ends were trimmed by 5 bases and 5 bases, with 12 bases remaining between them. Looked up from germline, CDR1 is SGHTS and CDR2 is YDEGEE. In nucleotides, the CDR3 is TGTGCCAGCAGGGGAACAGGGAGAGATACGCAGTATTTT. This sequence encodes CASRGTGRDTQYF.

The chain recombines TRBV2 with TRBJ1-5, with a possible D match to TRBD1 (5 bases). V lost 2 bases and J lost 7, with 15 bases in between. This CDR3 comprises 15 residues. Germline CDR1 and CDR2: SNHLY and FYNNEI. CDR3 sequence reads: CASSESAGRAQPQHF. The CDR3 DNA follows: TGTGCCAGCAGTGAATCGGCGGGCAGGGCACAGCCCCAGCATTTT.

This clonotype was seen more than once but under ten times. V is TRBV6-5 and J is TRBJ2-7; no clear D. V lost 6 bases and J lost 2, with 11 bases in between. The CDR3 extends over 13 amino acids. CDR1 is MNHEY, CDR2 SVGAGI, per germline. Written as DNA, the CDR3 is TGTGCCAGCAGCTACCAACCTACCTACGAGCAGTACTTC. Its protein product is CASSYQPTYEQYF.

This clonotype was seen ten or more times. The chain carries TRBV3-1 and TRBJ2-3, with a possible D match to TRBD1 (5 bases). V was clipped by 4 bases and J by 4 bases, with 9 bases between them. The germline V gene has CDR1 LGHDT and CDR2 YNNKEL (reference sequence). The CDR3 totals 13 residues. The DNA for the CDR3 is TGTGCCAGCAGCCGTCAGGGTTCAGATACGCAGTATTTT. Translated: CASSRQGSDTQYF.

There are a few counts of this clonotype. V gene TRBV2 combines with J gene TRBJ1-3, with D hard to call. Germline V gene lookup returns CDR1 SNHLY and CDR2 FYNNEI. V lost 6 bases and J 7 bases, leaving 7 bases between the germline ends. This CDR3 comprises 11 residues. Here the CDR3 reads CASSNDNTIYF. The CDR3 bases are TGTGCCAGCAGCAACGACAACACCATATATTTT.

This clonotype was recorded at least ten times. V and J are TRBV4-2 and TRBJ2-3; 10 bases agree with TRBD2. The CDR3 extends over 23 amino acids. Unmatched junction bases numbered 28, after V lost 4 bases and J lost 3 bases. Germline V lookup: CDR1 LGHNA, CDR2 YNFKEQ. The CDR3, as DNA: TGTGCCAGCAGCCCGGACGGATCGGCCGGGACTAGCGACTTAGAGGGGGAGACAGATACGCAGTATTTT. It specifies CASSPDGSAGTSDLEGETDTQYF.

The chain couples TRBV4-3 to TRBJ1-1; D might be TRBD1 (5 bases). Germline lookup yields CDR1 LGHNA and CDR2 YSLEER. V was shortened by 0 bases and J by 1 base, with 18 bases between the two germline ends. The CDR3 extends over 18 amino acids. CDR3 protein: CASSQDGGFSWENTEAFF. Here the CDR3 DNA reads TGCGCCAGCAGCCAAGATGGGGGGTTTAGCTGGGAGAACACTGAAGCTTTCTTT.

This clonotype was counted only a few times. The chain carries TRBV12-3 or TRBV12-4 and TRBJ2-2, with 9 bases identical to TRBD1. V dropped 5 bases and J dropped 2; count of bases not matched to a gene: 6. This CDR3 region has 16 residues. CDR3 loop: CASSGQGQYNTGELFF. The CDR3 DNA reads as TGTGCCAGCAGTGGACAGGGGCAATACAACACCGGGGAGCTGTTTTTT.

This clonotype was counted a few times. The rearrangement joins TRBV9 to TRBJ2-1, with 9 bases fitting TRBD2. V shed 3 bases, J shed 5 bases, and the junction held 9 bases outside the gene matches. This CDR3 comprises 16 residues. Germline V gene sequence: CDR1 SGDLS, CDR2 YYNGEE. CDR3 protein: CASSAKTSGKNNEQFF. CDR3 coding DNA: TGTGCCAGCAGCGCCAAGACTAGCGGAAAAAACAATGAGCAGTTCTTC.

V gene TRBV20-1 combines with J gene TRBJ2-7, with TRBD1 matching over 9 bases. Germline lookup yields CDR1 DFQATT and CDR2 SNEGSKA (reference sequence). J lost 6 bases, V lost 5 bases, and 5 bases had no gene match. The CDR3 is 12 amino acids. CDR3 protein: CSAWGTGTEQYF. In DNA form, the CDR3 reads TGCAGTGCTTGGGGGACAGGGACCGAGCAGTACTTC.

This clonotype occurred many times. The V and J genes are TRBV2 and TRBJ2-3; 9 bases match TRBD2. This CDR3 is built from 18 residues. V was clipped by 0 bases and J by 2 bases; unmatched bases: 9. CDR1 is SNHLY and CDR2 is FYNNEI in the germline V gene. This CDR3 is CASSEALLLAGPTDTQYF. CDR3 bases: TGTGCCAGCAGTGAAGCGCTATTACTAGCGGGTCCCACAGATACGCAGTATTTT.

The rearrangement joins TRBV7-2 to TRBJ2-7; 7 nucleotides line up with TRBD1. In germline, CDR1 is SGHTA, CDR2 FQGNSA. The CDR3 is made up of 14 amino acids. The trim removed 5 bases at V and 2 bases at J, leaving 6 bases unmatched. CDR3 sequence (DNA): TGTGCCAGCAGCCTCCAGACAGGGACCTACGAGCAGTACTTC. This gives the protein CASSLQTGTYEQYF.